This T cell receptor (beta chain) comes out of a study of beta chain features in type 1 diabetes. In germline, CDR1 is SGHRS, CDR2 YFSETQ. CDR3 length: 14 residues. Trimming removed 6 bases from V and 8 bases from J; junction bases left unmatched: 10. Since all of the isolated RNA was reverse transcribed, expressed TCRB transcripts were what got sequenced. Here immunoSEQ multiplex PCR was the method, and the copy in TCRdb shows in-frame clones only, minus some. The sample consists of more than 250,000 clones, less than 30% of them appearing once. With respect to this clone: Its antigen is not known.

Notes on the study in general: PCR might favor shorter templates, but any such skew would affect patients and controls equally. Small HLA sub-analyses could not settle whether HLA shapes TCRB rearrangement. In comparison with healthy donors, patients had naive, central memory and Treg TCRB repertoires that appeared more similar. Shorter TCRB CDR3s, moderately but significantly so, were found in Type 1 diabetes patients in all four CD4+ subsets.

This TCR was recovered from a woman in her thirties with type 1 diabetes. The chain joins TRBV5-1 to TRBJ1-2; 10 positions match TRBD1. The sample consisted of naive CD4+ T cells from blood. In DNA, the CDR3 is TGCGCCAGCAACCTACCCGGGACAGGGGAAGGCTACACCTTC. Translation: CASNLPGTGEGYTF.